This is a list of T cell receptor beta chains from one sample in a study of T cell changes during pregnancy in multiple sclerosis. This table comes from immunoSEQ multiplex PCR, and its TCRdb copy is limited to in-frame clones, with some not included. The table includes tens of thousands of clones, 80% to 90% detected once. The sequencing here drew on CD4+ T cells from peripheral blood mononuclear cells, taken in the first trimester of pregnancy. The source is a female donor with multiple sclerosis, enrolled in a pregnancy study. The CDR3 runs from the conserved cysteine through the conserved F or W. D genes are given only for firm matches. Size values are once, few and many counts, or a class for expanded clones, and some rows have none.

D,V,size,J,DNA,CDR3
TRBD1,TRBV13,.,TRBJ2-1,TGTGCCAGCAGCTCCCGACAGGGGTACAATGAGCAGTTCTTC,CASSSRQGYNEQFF
.,TRBV7-2,.,TRBJ2-7,TGTGCCAGCAGCTTGCAGGGGTTTGAGCAGTACTTC,CASSLQGFEQYF
.,TRBV6-5,.,TRBJ2-3,TGTGCCAGCAGTTACTTTACGGGATCCCCGCAGTATTTT,CASSYFTGSPQYF
.,TRBV5-6,.,TRBJ2-7,TGTGCCAGCAGCTTGCTTCCGACAATCAACGAGCAGTACTTC,CASSLLPTINEQYF
.,TRBV6-5,.,TRBJ1-1,TGTGCCAGCAGTTACTCGGGGGCCGAGAACACTGAAGCTTTCTTT,CASSYSGAENTEAFF
.,TRBV7-2,.,TRBJ2-2,TGTGCCAGCAGCCCTCCGGGGGGCCGCGGGGAGCTGTTTTTT,CASSPPGGRGELFF
.,TRBV5-1,.,TRBJ2-7,TGCGCCAGCAGCTTGACAGTTCTGGCTGACGAGCAGTACTTC,CASSLTVLADEQYF
.,TRBV29-1,.,TRBJ2-3,TGCAGCGTCTTCCAGGGGAATACGCAGTATTTT,CSVFQGNTQYF
TRBD1,TRBV19,.,TRBJ1-2,TGTGCCAGTAGTCCCTACCGGACAGGAACCTTAGAGGGTTACACCTTC,CASSPYRTGTLEGYTF
.,TRBV6-1,once,TRBJ2-2,TGTGCCAGCAGGACCTACAGAGACACCGGGGAGCTGTTTTTT,CASRTYRDTGELFF
.,TRBV9,.,TRBJ2-5,TGTGCCAGCAGCGCCCAGGGTATCGGGGAGACCCAGTACTTC,CASSAQGIGETQYF
TRBD1,TRBV30,.,TRBJ1-2,TGTGCCTGGGATACCCGGACAGGGGGCTTCTATGGCTACACCTTC,CAWDTRTGGFYGYTF
TRBD2,TRBV7-8,.,TRBJ2-1,TGTGCCAGCAGCCAACCAGCGGGGGGGCCCAATGAGCAGTTCTTC,CASSQPAGGPNEQFF
.,TRBV7-9,.,TRBJ1-5,TGTGCCAGCAGCTTAGGTTCGTTACGGGGGTATAGCAATCAGCCCCAGCATTTT,CASSLGSLRGYSNQPQHF
.,TRBV5-1,.,TRBJ1-2,TGCGCCAGCAGCTTGACCCCCGGGGCTAACTATGGCTACACCTTC,CASSLTPGANYGYTF
.,TRBV19,.,TRBJ1-1,TGTGCCAGTTCCCGGGACACTCACACTGAAGCTTTCTTT,CASSRDTHTEAFF
.,TRBV5-6,few,TRBJ2-5,TGTGCCAGCAGATCCATAGGCCAGGGGGAGACCCAGTACTTC,CASRSIGQGETQYF
.,TRBV28,.,TRBJ1-6,TGTGCCAGCAGTTTGGGACTGTCCTATAATTCACCCCTCCACTTT,CASSLGLSYNSPLHF
TRBD1,TRBV5-4,.,TRBJ1-1,TGTGCCAGCAGCTCATCCGGGACAGAGGCTTCTTTCTTT,CASSSSGTEASFF
.,TRBV29-1,.,TRBJ1-1,TGCAGCGTTGAAGGCAGGCCGAACACTGAAGCTTTCTTT,CSVEGRPNTEAFF
.,TRBV28,.,TRBJ1-1,TGTGCCAGCAGTTTTGGCTCCATGAACACTGAAGCTTTCTTT,CASSFGSMNTEAFF
.,TRBV6-1,.,TRBJ1-4,TGTGCCAGCAGTGAAACAGGGCTGTATAATGAAAAACTGTTTTTT,CASSETGLYNEKLFF
TRBD1,TRBV30,.,TRBJ2-2,TGTGCCTGGAGTGCGGGACAGGGGCCCGCGAACACCGGGGAGCTGTTTTTT,CAWSAGQGPANTGELFF
.,TRBV7-9,.,TRBJ2-1,TGTGCCAGCAGCGTTCAACGACAGGTGCCCTACAATGAGCAGTTCTTC,CASSVQRQVPYNEQFF
.,TRBV7-3,.,TRBJ2-1,TGTGCCAGCAGCTATACTGGGCAGGCCGGCAATGAGCAGTTCTTC,CASSYTGQAGNEQFF
.,TRBV30,.,TRBJ2-2,TGTGCCTGGAGTGTTGCAGGGGCGAACACCGGGGAGCTGTTTTTT,CAWSVAGANTGELFF
.,TRBV9,.,TRBJ2-5,TGTGCCAGCAGCGCGGGAGTCGGTAAAGAGACCCAGTACTTC,CASSAGVGKETQYF
.,TRBV28,.,TRBJ1-2,TGTGCCAGCAGTTTATCCAGGGTAAACTATGGCTACACCTTC,CASSLSRVNYGYTF
.,TRBV4-1,.,TRBJ2-1,TGCGCCAGCAGCCAAGATCCCGGGTTAGAGGGATATGAGCAGTTCTTC,CASSQDPGLEGYEQFF
.,TRBV4-2,.,TRBJ1-6,TGTGCCAGCAGCCAAGAAAAACAGGGTGGGAATTCACCCCTCCACTTT,CASSQEKQGGNSPLHF
.,TRBV6-1,.,TRBJ2-7,TGTGCCAGCAGTGATCAGCACGGCGGGGGCCTGTACGAGCAGTACTTC,CASSDQHGGGLYEQYF
.,TRBV6-1,.,TRBJ1-6,TGTGCCAGCAGTGAAGCGCTGAGGAGGTCACCCCTCCACTTT,CASSEALRRSPLHF
TRBD1,TRBV9,.,TRBJ1-2,TGTGCCAGCAGCGTAGGACAGGGGGGCTATGGCTACACCTTC,CASSVGQGGYGYTF
.,TRBV19,.,TRBJ1-3,TGTGCCAGTAGGGCGGGGGCCTCTGGAAACACCATATATTTT,CASRAGASGNTIYF
.,TRBV5-5,.,TRBJ2-1,TGTGCCAGCAGCTTTCAGGGTTCTCGGGAGCAGTTCTTC,CASSFQGSREQFF
TRBD2,TRBV10-3,.,TRBJ2-2,TGTGCCATCAGGGATAGCGGGATTAACACCGGGGAGCTGTTTTTT,CAIRDSGINTGELFF
TRBD1,TRBV5-6,.,TRBJ1-3,TGTGCCAGCAGCTTGGGGGGACAGGGTCTCGCGGACACCATATATTTT,CASSLGGQGLADTIYF
TRBD1,TRBV15,.,TRBJ1-2,TGTGCCACCAGCAGAGATGGGGGACAGGGCTATGGCTACACCTTC,CATSRDGGQGYGYTF
TRBD2,TRBV19,once,TRBJ2-7,TGTGCCAGTAGAAGTCGTCTAGCGGGAGCGGACGAGCAGTACTTC,CASRSRLAGADEQYF
TRBD1,TRBV28,once,TRBJ1-1,TGTGCCACCATAAGGGACAGGGGAAACACTGAAGCTTTCTTT,CATIRDRGNTEAFF
TRBD1,TRBV5-1,.,TRBJ2-3,TGCGCCAGCAGCTTGGGGGACAGGGTAACGACGGATACGCAGTATTTT,CASSLGDRVTTDTQYF
.,TRBV9,.,TRBJ2-7,TGTGCCAGCAGCCCACATCTGAGGGCCTACGAGCAGTACTTC,CASSPHLRAYEQYF
.,TRBV2,few,TRBJ1-6,TGTGCCAGCAGTTCCACCCTGGGCGCCTATAATTCACCCCTCCACTTT,CASSSTLGAYNSPLHF
TRBD1,TRBV2,few,TRBJ1-2,TGTGCCAGGGGGACAGGGCAAGGCTATGGCTACACCTTC,CARGTGQGYGYTF
.,TRBV27,once,TRBJ2-7,TGTGCCGTACCAACACCCAGGGGACGGACCTACGAGCAGTACTTC,CAVPTPRGRTYEQYF
TRBD1,TRBV30,once,TRBJ2-1,TGTGCCTGGAGCGCTAGGGGGACAGGGAGATACAATGAGCAGTTCTTC,CAWSARGTGRYNEQFF
TRBD1,TRBV6-5,.,TRBJ1-4,TGTGCCACCCGACAACAGGGGTTATTTGAAAAACTGTTTTTT,CATRQQGLFEKLFF
TRBD1,TRBV2,.,TRBJ2-5,TGTGCCAGCAGGGGCAGGACAGGGTCTTTCGAGACCCAGTACTTC,CASRGRTGSFETQYF
TRBD1,TRBV19,.,TRBJ2-3,TGTGCCAGTACCGTGGGACAGAACACAGATACGCAGTATTTT,CASTVGQNTDTQYF
TRBD1,TRBV10-3,.,TRBJ1-1,TGTGCCATCAGTCCTACAGGGGACACTGAAGCTTTCTTT,CAISPTGDTEAFF